This TCR beta chain was retrieved from a study of CD8 T cells in Susac syndrome. Reverse transcription of about 0.45 to 1 ug RNA was performed with random hexamers. immunoSEQ multiplex PCR amplified TCR beta CDR3 across 54 Vbeta, 13 Jbeta. MiXCR, applied by TCRdb to the immunoSEQ multiplex PCR reads, yields one record per CDR3 protein. Of 55,000 to 75,000 distinct CDR3 sequences in the sample, roughly 93% are singletons; the top ten hold over 0.12%. This CDR3 contains 15 residues. V gave up 7 bases and J gave up 1 base, with 14 bases separating them. CDR1 and CDR2 from the germline V gene are SGHRS and YFSETQ.

The V gene is TRBV5-1, the J gene TRBJ2-2; D not certain. The TCR originated in a human donor with Susac syndrome. Sequencing was done on a sample of CD4+ T cells from PBMCs. CDR3 region: CASCSGYQNTGELFF. For the CDR3, the DNA is TGCGCCAGCTGCTCCGGATATCAGAACACCGGGGAGCTGTTTTTT.